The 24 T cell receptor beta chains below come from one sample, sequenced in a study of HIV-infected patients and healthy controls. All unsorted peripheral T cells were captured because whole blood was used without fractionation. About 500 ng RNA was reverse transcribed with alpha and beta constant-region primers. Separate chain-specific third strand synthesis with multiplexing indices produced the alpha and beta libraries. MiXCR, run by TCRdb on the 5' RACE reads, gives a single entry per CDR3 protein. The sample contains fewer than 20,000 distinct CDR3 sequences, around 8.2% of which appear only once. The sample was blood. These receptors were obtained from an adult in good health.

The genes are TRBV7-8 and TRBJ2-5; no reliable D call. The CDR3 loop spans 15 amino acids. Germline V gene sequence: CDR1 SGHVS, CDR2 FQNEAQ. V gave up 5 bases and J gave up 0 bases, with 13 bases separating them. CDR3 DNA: TGTGCCAGCAGCAGCTCCCGATGGTACCAAGAGACCCAGTACTTC. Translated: CASSSSRWYQETQYF.

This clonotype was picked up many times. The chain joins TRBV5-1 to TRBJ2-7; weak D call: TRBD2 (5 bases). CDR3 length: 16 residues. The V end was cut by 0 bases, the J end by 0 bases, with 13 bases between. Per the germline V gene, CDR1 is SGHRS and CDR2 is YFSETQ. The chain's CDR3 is CASSLDGGRNSYEQYF. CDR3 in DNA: TGCGCCAGCAGCTTGGATGGCGGGCGCAACTCCTACGAGCAGTACTTC.

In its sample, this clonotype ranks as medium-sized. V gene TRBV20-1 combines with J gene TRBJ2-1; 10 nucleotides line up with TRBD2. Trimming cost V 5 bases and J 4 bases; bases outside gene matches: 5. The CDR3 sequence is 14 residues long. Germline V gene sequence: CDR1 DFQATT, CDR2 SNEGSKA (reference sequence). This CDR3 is CSAASGSGYNEQFF. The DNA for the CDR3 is TGCAGTGCTGCTAGCGGGAGTGGGTACAATGAGCAGTTCTTC.

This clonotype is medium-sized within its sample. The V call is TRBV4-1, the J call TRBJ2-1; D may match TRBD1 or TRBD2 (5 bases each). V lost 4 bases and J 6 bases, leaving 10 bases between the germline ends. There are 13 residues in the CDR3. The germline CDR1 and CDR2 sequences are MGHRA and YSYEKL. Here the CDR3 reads CASSPEGLNEQFF. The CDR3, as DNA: TGCGCCAGCAGCCCAGAGGGGCTCAATGAGCAGTTCTTC.

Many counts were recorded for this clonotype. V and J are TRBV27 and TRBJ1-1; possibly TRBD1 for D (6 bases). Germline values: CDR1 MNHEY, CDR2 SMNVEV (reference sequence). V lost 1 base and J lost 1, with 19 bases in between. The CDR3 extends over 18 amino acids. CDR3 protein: CASSLFAVGAGQNTEAFF. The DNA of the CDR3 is TGTGCCAGCAGTTTATTCGCGGTGGGGGCAGGGCAGAACACTGAAGCTTTCTTT.

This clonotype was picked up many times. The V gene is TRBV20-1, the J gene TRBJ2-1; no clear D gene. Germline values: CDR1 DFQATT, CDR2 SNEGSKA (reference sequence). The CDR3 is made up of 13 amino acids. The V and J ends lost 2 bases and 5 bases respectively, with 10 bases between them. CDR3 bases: TGCAGTGCTAGAAATGTAGGAAACAATGAGCAGTTCTTC. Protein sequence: CSARNVGNNEQFF.

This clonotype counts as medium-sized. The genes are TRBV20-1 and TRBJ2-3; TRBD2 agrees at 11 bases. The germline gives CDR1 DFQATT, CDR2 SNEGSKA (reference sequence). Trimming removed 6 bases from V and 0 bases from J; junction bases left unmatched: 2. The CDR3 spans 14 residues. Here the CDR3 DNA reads TGCAGTGCAAGACTAGCGGGGAGCACAGATACGCAGTATTTT. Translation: CSARLAGSTDTQYF.

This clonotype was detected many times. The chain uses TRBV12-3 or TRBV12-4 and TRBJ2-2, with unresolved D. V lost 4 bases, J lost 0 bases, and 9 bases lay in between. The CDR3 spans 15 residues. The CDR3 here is CASSYERSNTGELFF. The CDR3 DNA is TGTGCCAGCAGTTATGAGCGCTCGAACACCGGGGAGCTGTTTTTT.

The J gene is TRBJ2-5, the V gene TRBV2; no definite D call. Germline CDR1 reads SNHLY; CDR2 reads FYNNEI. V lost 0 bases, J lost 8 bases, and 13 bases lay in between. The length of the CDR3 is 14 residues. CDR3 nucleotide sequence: TGTGCCAGCAGTGAAGCGACCTCCTACGAAACCCAGTACTTC. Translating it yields CASSEATSYETQYF.

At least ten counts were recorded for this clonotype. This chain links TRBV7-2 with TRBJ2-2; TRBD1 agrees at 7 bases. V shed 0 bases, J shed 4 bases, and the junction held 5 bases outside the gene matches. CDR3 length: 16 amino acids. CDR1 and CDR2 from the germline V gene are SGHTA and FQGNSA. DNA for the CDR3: TGTGCCAGCAGCTTAGCGTTCGCAGGGGGCACCGGGGAGCTGTTTTTT. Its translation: CASSLAFAGGTGELFF.

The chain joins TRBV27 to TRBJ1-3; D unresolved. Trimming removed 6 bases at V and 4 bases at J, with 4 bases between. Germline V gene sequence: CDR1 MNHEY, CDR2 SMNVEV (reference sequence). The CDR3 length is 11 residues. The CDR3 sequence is CASRIGNTIYF. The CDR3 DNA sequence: TGTGCCAGCAGGATAGGAAACACCATATATTTT.

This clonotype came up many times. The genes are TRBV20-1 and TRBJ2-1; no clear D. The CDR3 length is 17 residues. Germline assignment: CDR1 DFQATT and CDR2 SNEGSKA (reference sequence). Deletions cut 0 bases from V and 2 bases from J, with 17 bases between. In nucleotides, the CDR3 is TGCAGTGCTAGAGATACCTTTTCGGCGACCGCCTACAATGAGCAGTTCTTC. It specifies CSARDTFSATAYNEQFF.

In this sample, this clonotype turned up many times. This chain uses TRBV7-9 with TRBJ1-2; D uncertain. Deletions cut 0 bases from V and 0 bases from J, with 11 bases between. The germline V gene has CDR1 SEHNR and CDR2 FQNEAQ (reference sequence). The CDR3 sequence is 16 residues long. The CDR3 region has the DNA TGTGCCAGCAGCTTAGCGCCGGCAGTAGCTAACTATGGCTACACCTTC. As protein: CASSLAPAVANYGYTF.

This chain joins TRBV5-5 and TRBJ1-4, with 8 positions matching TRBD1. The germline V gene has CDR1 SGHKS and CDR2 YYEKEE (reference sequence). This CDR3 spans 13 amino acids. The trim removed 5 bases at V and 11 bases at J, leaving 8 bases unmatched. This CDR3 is CASRSGGVGKLFF. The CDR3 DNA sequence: TGTGCCAGCAGGTCAGGGGGCGTCGGGAAACTGTTTTTT.

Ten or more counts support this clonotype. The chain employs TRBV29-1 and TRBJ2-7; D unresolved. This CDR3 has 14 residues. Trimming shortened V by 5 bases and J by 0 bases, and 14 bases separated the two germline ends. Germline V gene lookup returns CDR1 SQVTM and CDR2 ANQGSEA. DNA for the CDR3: TGCAGCGTTCTAGGCGGAGAGTCCTCCTACGAGCAGTACTTC. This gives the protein CSVLGGESSYEQYF.

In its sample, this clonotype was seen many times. This CDR3 reads CASSPSGTFTDTQYF. For the CDR3, the DNA is TGTGCCAGCAGTCCAAGCGGGACCTTCACAGATACGCAGTATTTT. The genes are TRBV6-2 or TRBV6-3 and TRBJ2-3; TRBD2 matches 7 bases. V trimming: 5 bases; J trimming: 2 bases; junction bases outside the gene matches: 7. CDR3 length: 15 amino acids. Germline V gene lookup returns CDR1 MNHEY and CDR2 SVGEGT.

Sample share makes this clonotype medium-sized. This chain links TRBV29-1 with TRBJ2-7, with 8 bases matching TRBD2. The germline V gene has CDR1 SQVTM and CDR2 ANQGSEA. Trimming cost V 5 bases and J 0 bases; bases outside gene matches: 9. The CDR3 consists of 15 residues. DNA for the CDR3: TGCAGCGTTAGGACTAGCCGATCTAGCTCCTACGAGCAGTACTTC. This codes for CSVRTSRSSSYEQYF.

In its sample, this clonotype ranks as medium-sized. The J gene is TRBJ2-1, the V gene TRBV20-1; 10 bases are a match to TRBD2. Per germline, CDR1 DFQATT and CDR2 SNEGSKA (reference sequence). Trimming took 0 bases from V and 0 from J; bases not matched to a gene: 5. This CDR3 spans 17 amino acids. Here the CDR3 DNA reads TGCAGTGCTAGAGATGTACTAGCGGGAATCTCCTACAATGAGCAGTTCTTC. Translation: CSARDVLAGISYNEQFF.

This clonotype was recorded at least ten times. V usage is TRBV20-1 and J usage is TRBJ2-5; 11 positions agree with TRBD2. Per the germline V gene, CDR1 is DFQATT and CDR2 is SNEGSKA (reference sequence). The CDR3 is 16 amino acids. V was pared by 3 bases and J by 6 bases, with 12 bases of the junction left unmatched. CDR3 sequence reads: CSASYKTSGSPKTQYF. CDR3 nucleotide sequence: TGCAGTGCTAGCTACAAAACTAGCGGGAGTCCGAAGACCCAGTACTTC.

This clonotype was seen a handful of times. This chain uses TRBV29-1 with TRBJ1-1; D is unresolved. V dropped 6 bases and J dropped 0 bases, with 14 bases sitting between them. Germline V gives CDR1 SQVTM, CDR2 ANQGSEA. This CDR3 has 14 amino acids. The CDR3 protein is CSVAGRTVNTEAFF. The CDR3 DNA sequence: TGCAGCGTCGCAGGACGGACGGTGAACACTGAAGCTTTCTTT.

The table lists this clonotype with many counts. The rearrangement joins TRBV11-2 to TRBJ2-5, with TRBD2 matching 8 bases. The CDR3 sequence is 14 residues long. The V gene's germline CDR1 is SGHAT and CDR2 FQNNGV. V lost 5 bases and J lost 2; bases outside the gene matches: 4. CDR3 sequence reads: CASSETSAQETQYF. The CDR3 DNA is TGTGCCAGCAGCGAGACTAGCGCTCAAGAGACCCAGTACTTC.

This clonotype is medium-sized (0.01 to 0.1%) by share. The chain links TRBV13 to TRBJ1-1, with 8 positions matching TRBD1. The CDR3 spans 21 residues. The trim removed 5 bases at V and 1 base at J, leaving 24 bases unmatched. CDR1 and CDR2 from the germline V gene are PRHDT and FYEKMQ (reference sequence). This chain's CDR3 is CASSPRGKSRQGFQRNTEAFF. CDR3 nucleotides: TGTGCCAGCAGCCCACGGGGGAAGTCGAGACAGGGGTTCCAGAGGAACACTGAAGCTTTCTTT.

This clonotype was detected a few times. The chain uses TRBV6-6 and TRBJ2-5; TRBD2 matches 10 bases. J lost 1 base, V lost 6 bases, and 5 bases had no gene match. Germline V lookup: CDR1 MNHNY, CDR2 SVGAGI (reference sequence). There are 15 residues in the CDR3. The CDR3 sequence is CASRMGLASQETQYF. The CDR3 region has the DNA TGTGCCAGCAGGATGGGACTAGCGAGCCAAGAGACCCAGTACTTC.

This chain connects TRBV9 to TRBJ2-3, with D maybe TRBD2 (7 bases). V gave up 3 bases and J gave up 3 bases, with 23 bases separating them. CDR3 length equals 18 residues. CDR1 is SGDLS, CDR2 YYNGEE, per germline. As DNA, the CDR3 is TGTGCCAGCAGCGGCGGGGGCTCGAGGGTAGCGGCAACAGATACGCAGTATTTT. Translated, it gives CASSGGGSRVAATDTQYF.